These 8 T cell receptor beta chains originate from one sample sequenced in a study of OX40 agonist ivuxolimab in advanced cancers. Produced via immunoSEQ multiplex PCR; TCRdb's table is partial and in-frame only. Of roughly 34,000 clones listed, about four fifths are singletons. This specimen was CD4+ or CD8+ T cells sorted from blood, taken in a trial of the OX40 agonist ivuxolimab. The receptors come from an adult with an advanced solid tumor such as melanoma, head and neck, liver or kidney cancer.

In this sample, this clone turned up a few times. V and J are TRBV30 and TRBJ1-2; no clear D. Germline CDR1 is GTSNPN and CDR2 is SVGIG (reference sequence). Trimming stripped 7 bases from V and 6 bases from J, with 15 bases between. The CDR3 is made up of 12 amino acids. The CDR3 protein is CAFSRGRNGYTF. The CDR3 nucleotides read TGTGCCTTCTCTCGTGGTCGAAATGGCTACACCTTC.

V usage is TRBV5-1 and J usage is TRBJ2-5; perhaps TRBD2 as D (5 bases). Germline V gene lookup returns CDR1 SGHRS and CDR2 YFSETQ. The CDR3 covers 13 residues. Trimming left V 0 bases short and J 4 bases short, with 7 bases between. The CDR3 reads CASSLGAGETQYF. The CDR3 coding sequence is TGCGCCAGCAGCTTGGGGGCGGGAGAGACCCAGTACTTC.

This clone was seen more than once but under ten times. This sequence joins TRBV18 and TRBJ1-1, with 8 bases identical to TRBD1. CDR1 and CDR2 (germline): KGHSH, LQKENI. V trimming: 5 bases; J trimming: 3 bases; junction bases outside the gene matches: 2. CDR3 length: 13 amino acids. The CDR3 bases are TGTGCCAGCTCATCGACAGGGGACACTGAAGCTTTCTTT. Protein: CASSSTGDTEAFF.

The chain uses TRBV7-9 and TRBJ1-1; D perhaps matches TRBD1 (5 bases). The CDR3 length is 15 residues. From germline, CDR1 is SEHNR and CDR2 FQNEAQ (reference sequence). V was shortened by 5 bases and J by 0 bases, with 13 bases between the two germline ends. The CDR3: CASSPWGRVNTEAFF. The CDR3 DNA follows: TGTGCCAGCAGCCCATGGGGCAGGGTGAACACTGAAGCTTTCTTT.

This clone has a count of ten or more. V usage is TRBV27 and J usage is TRBJ2-6; D may match TRBD1 or TRBD2 (5 bases each). V was pared by 3 bases and J by 2 bases, with 11 bases between. Germline V lookup: CDR1 MNHEY, CDR2 SMNVEV (reference sequence). The CDR3 contains 16 residues. The CDR3 reads CASSFLGTAGANVLTF. Here the CDR3 DNA reads TGTGCCAGCAGTTTTCTCGGGACGGCTGGGGCCAACGTCCTGACTTTC.

The CDR3 DNA sequence: TGTGCCACGTCCCCCGGACGGGGCGGCGAGACCCAGTACTTC. This sequence encodes CATSPGRGGETQYF. V and J are TRBV5-4 and TRBJ2-5, with D perhaps given as TRBD1 or TRBD2 (5 bases each). Trimming cost V 9 bases and J 5 bases, with 20 bases left between them. Germline CDR1 and CDR2: SGHNT and YYREEE (reference sequence). CDR3 length equals 14 residues.

This clone was observed a handful of times. The V and J genes are TRBV19 and TRBJ2-1; 9 positions agree with TRBD1. This CDR3 is 15 amino acids long. The V gene end was trimmed by 3 bases and the J gene end by 2 bases; junction bases not matched to a gene: 2. Germline V gene lookup returns CDR1 LNHDA and CDR2 SQIVND (reference sequence). The CDR3 protein is CASSIRDRAYNEQFF. The CDR3 DNA follows: TGTGCCAGTAGTATCCGGGACAGGGCCTACAATGAGCAGTTCTTC.

The chain joins TRBV5-6 to TRBJ2-3; 7 nucleotides align to TRBD2. J was trimmed by 1 base and V by 4 bases; bases with no gene match: 6. CDR3 length equals 15 residues. Germline V CDR1 and CDR2: SGHDT, YYEEEE. Here the CDR3 DNA reads TGTGCCAGCAGCCCGAGCGGGATGGGCACAGATACGCAGTATTTT. It encodes CASSPSGMGTDTQYF.